This TCR beta chain derives from a study of cytomegalovirus exposure and HLA in healthy donors. Germline V lookup: CDR1 SGHTA, CDR2 FQGNSA. This CDR3 spans 18 amino acids. V gave up 5 bases and J gave up 4 bases; unmatched junction bases: 14. In the PCR, 60 Vbeta and 13 Jbeta primers were used. Here immunoSEQ multiplex PCR was the method, and the copy in TCRdb shows in-frame clones only, minus some. Here the sample spans about 82,000 clones, approximately 70% being singletons. The sequencing input was PBMCs. The TCR sequence derives from a man between 60 and 75 years old in good health and CMV-seronegative. This chain links TRBV7-2 with TRBJ2-2, with 9 positions matching TRBD2. The CDR3 DNA sequence: TGTGCCAGCAGCCCCCCCTTTTCCGCGGGAGGGGTCACCGGGGAGCTGTTTTTT. Protein sequence: CASSPPFSAGGVTGELFF.